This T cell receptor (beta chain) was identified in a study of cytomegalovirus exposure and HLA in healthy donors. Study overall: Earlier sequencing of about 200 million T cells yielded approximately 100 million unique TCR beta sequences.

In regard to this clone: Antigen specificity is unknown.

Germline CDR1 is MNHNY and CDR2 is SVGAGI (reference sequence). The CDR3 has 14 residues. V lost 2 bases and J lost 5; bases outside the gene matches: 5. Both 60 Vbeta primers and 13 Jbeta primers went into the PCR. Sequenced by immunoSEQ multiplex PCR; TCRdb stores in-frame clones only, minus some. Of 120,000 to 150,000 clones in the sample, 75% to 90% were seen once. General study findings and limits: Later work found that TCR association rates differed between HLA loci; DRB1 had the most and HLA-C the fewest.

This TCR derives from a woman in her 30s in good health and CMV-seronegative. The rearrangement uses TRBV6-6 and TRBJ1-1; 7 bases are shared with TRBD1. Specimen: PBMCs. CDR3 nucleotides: TGTGCCAGCAGTTACGGCAGGGGGTATACTGAAGCTTTCTTT. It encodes CASSYGRGYTEAFF.